One and the same sample provided the 18 T cell receptor beta chains below, sequenced in a study of shared clonotypes between healthy human individuals. Profiled with immunoSEQ multiplex PCR; TCRdb holds only in-frame clones, not every one. The table lists about 610,000 clones, roughly 97% of them singletons, with 0.045% to 0.06% in the top ten. Sequencing was done on a sample of naive CD4+ T cells sorted from blood. Regarding subset: CD45RA+ positively selected. Source of these receptors: a woman in her twenties or thirties in good health.

The chain's CDR3 is CASSLLRGGDYNEQFF. DNA for the CDR3: TGTGCCAGCAGCTTACTTAGGGGTGGGGATTACAATGAGCAGTTCTTC. The V call is TRBV5-4, the J call TRBJ2-1; TRBD1 is a possible D gene (5 bases). CDR3 length equals 16 residues. Looked up from germline, CDR1 is SGHNT and CDR2 is YYREEE (reference sequence). The V and J ends lost 2 bases and 4 bases respectively, with 16 bases between them. The complete variable domain, with remaining parts taken from reference TRBV5-4 and TRBJ2-1, reads ETGVTQSPTHLIKTRGQQVTLRCSSQSGHNTVSWYQQALGQGPQFIFQYYREEENGRGNFPPRFSGLQFPNYSSELNVNALELDDSALYLCASSLLRGGDYNEQFFGPGTRLTVL.

This rearrangement joins TRBV18 to TRBJ2-5; TRBD2 aligns across 7 bases. This CDR3 is built from 15 residues. From germline, CDR1 is KGHSH and CDR2 LQKENI. Trimming at V came to 0 bases and at J to 5 bases, leaving 6 bases not matched to a gene. The CDR3 DNA sequence: TGTGCCAGCTCACCACCAAGCAGGGAGGGGGAGACCCAGTACTTC. It yields the protein CASSPPSREGETQYF.

This sequence joins TRBV27 and TRBJ1-1; tentatively, D is TRBD1 (5 bases). This CDR3 has 14 amino acids. The germline CDR1 and CDR2 sequences are MNHEY and SMNVEV (reference sequence). Trimming shortened V by 2 bases and J by 4 bases, and 11 bases separated the two germline ends. CDR3 sequence: CASSLEGPSTEAFF. CDR3 sequence (DNA): TGTGCCAGCAGTTTAGAGGGGCCCAGCACTGAAGCTTTCTTT.

The chain links TRBV19 to TRBJ2-3; 10 nucleotides line up with TRBD2. The V segment lost 6 bases and the J segment 5 bases; nucleotides outside the gene matches: 8. CDR3 size: 15 residues. Germline CDR1 reads LNHDA; CDR2 reads SQIVND (reference sequence). DNA of the CDR3: TGTGCCAGTAGGCGGCTAGCGGGAGATATAGATACGCAGTATTTT. Its protein product is CASRRLAGDIDTQYF.

The CDR3 DNA is TGCAGCGTTGAAGATTGGGGCACAGGGGGCTCCTACGAGCAGTACTTC. Translation gives CSVEDWGTGGSYEQYF. The V and J genes are TRBV29-1 and TRBJ2-5, with 8 bases lining up with TRBD1. The J call is in doubt because the DNA end fits TRBJ2-7 better. CDR3 length equals 16 residues. Germline V gene data show CDR1 as SQVTM and CDR2 as ANQGSEA.

The chain couples TRBV9 to TRBJ1-2; unclear D gene. Germline V gene sequence: CDR1 SGDLS, CDR2 YYNGEE. The CDR3 runs 11 residues. V was cut by 4 bases and J by 8 bases, with 9 bases left in between. The CDR3 is CASSSSRGYTF. DNA for the CDR3: TGTGCCAGCAGCTCATCACGAGGCTACACCTTC.

This clone was recorded only once. The CDR3 bases are TGTGCCAGCAGTTTAGTGCATCTACCCCAGCATTTT. This encodes CASSLVHLPQHF. This chain links TRBV28 with TRBJ1-5; D uncertain. V lost 2 bases, J lost 10 bases, and 9 bases lay in between. Germline lookup yields CDR1 MDHEN and CDR2 SYDVKM. This CDR3 is 12 amino acids long.

This clone was observed a few times. The CDR3 loop reads CASSLNPGRSEAFF. CDR3 in DNA: TGTGCCAGCAGTTTAAACCCAGGGCGAAGTGAAGCTTTCTTT. The chain couples TRBV28 to TRBJ1-1, with D maybe TRBD1 (5 bases). Trimming removed 2 bases from V and 7 bases from J, with 14 bases in between. CDR1 and CDR2 from the germline V gene are MDHEN and SYDVKM. CDR3 size: 14 residues.

CDR3 sequence (DNA): TGTGCCAGCAGTTTTGAGAGCTCCTACGAGCAGTACTTC. As protein: CASSFESSYEQYF. The chain combines TRBV28 with TRBJ2-7; no definite D call. The CDR3 runs to 13 residues. Trimming took 3 bases from V and 0 from J, leaving 6 bases between them. Germline V gives CDR1 MDHEN, CDR2 SYDVKM.

The chain couples TRBV28 to TRBJ1-1, with D unclear. CDR1 and CDR2 from the germline V gene are MDHEN and SYDVKM. The CDR3 has 14 residues. V gave up 7 bases and J gave up 1 base, with 13 bases separating them. The DNA of the CDR3 is TGTGCCAGCACCGACCTAAACAGGAACACTGAAGCTTTCTTT. Its translation is CASTDLNRNTEAFF.

Only one count was recorded for this clone. The gene calls are TRBV30 and TRBJ2-7; 9 nucleotides line up with TRBD2. The CDR3 runs 15 residues. V was clipped by 2 bases and J by 4 bases; unmatched bases: 9. In germline, CDR1 is GTSNPN, CDR2 SVGIG (reference sequence). The CDR3 is CAWSFVAGGLYEQYF. CDR3 in DNA: TGTGCCTGGAGTTTTGTGGCGGGAGGGTTATACGAGCAGTACTTC.

The chain couples TRBV2 to TRBJ2-3; maybe TRBD2 (6 bases). Between the trimmed V and J ends, which lost 6 bases and 1 base, there was a span of 14 bases. This CDR3 region has 15 residues. CDR1 and CDR2 (germline): SNHLY, FYNNEI. This chain's CDR3 is CASRDSGSRTDTQYF. CDR3 nucleotides: TGTGCCAGCAGGGATAGCGGTTCGCGCACAGATACGCAGTATTTT.

Concerning this clone itself: Other DNA sequences in this specimen translate into the identical CDR3. This chain joins TRBV28 and TRBJ1-4; 8 bases are a match to TRBD1. V was clipped by 4 bases and J by 2 bases; unmatched bases: 3. The germline V gene has CDR1 MDHEN and CDR2 SYDVKM. The CDR3 spans 15 residues. CDR3 amino acids: CASSSTGATNEKLFF. The CDR3 DNA reads TGTGCCAGCAGTTCGACAGGGGCTACTAATGAAAAACTGTTTTTT.

The V call is TRBV4-1, the J call TRBJ2-2; TRBD1 is a possible D gene (6 bases). The CDR3 runs 16 residues. V was clipped by 1 base and J by 7 bases, with 16 bases between them. CDR1 is MGHRA and CDR2 is YSYEKL in the germline V gene. The CDR3 bases are TGCGCCAGCAGCCAAGGGGCAGGGGCCCTCGTCGGGGAGCTGTTTTTT. Amino acids: CASSQGAGALVGELFF.

The chain has TRBV29-1 and TRBJ1-5, with a possible D match to TRBD1 (5 bases). Germline CDR1 and CDR2: SQVTM and ANQGSEA. The CDR3 has 13 residues. V lost 4 bases, J lost 6 bases, and 13 bases lay in between. The CDR3 sequence is CSVGDPDGQPQHF. In DNA, the CDR3 is TGCAGCGTTGGGGACCCGGATGGTCAGCCCCAGCATTTT.

This chain joins TRBV19 and TRBJ2-7; possibly TRBD1 for D (6 bases). Germline loops: CDR1 LNHDA, CDR2 SQIVND (reference sequence). The V and J ends lost 6 bases and 3 bases respectively, with 15 bases between them. The CDR3 covers 14 residues. The CDR3 DNA sequence: TGTGCCAGTAGCAGAAAACAGGGAAGCTACGAGCAGTACTTC. Its protein is CASSRKQGSYEQYF.

This clone was seen just once. The chain recombines TRBV28 with TRBJ2-7; 7 bases agree with TRBD1. The CDR3 has 13 residues. Trimming took 5 bases from V and 8 from J; bases not matched to a gene: 9. Germline lookup yields CDR1 MDHEN and CDR2 SYDVKM. The CDR3 loop reads CASSTPDRFQQYF. The CDR3 bases are TGTGCCAGCAGTACCCCGGACAGGTTCCAGCAGTACTTC.

The chain couples TRBV18 to TRBJ2-6; 10 nucleotides match TRBD2. Germline-derived CDR1 and CDR2 are KGHSH and LQKENI. The ends lost 3 bases at V and 0 bases at J; junction bases unmatched: 5. CDR3 length: 18 residues. The CDR3 reads CASSPLGLANSGANVLTF. CDR3 nucleotides: TGTGCCAGCTCACCCTTGGGACTAGCGAACTCTGGGGCCAACGTCCTGACTTTC.